The 26 T cell receptor beta chains below come from one sample, sequenced in a study of T cell responses to AZD1222 COVID-19 vaccine. Sequencing used immunoSEQ multiplex PCR; TCRdb keeps in-frame clones, though not all of them. Of about 130,000 clones in the sample, over 65% were seen once. Material: peripheral blood, obtained on day 0 of AZD1222 vaccination. The source is an adult in good health.

This chain uses TRBV19 with TRBJ1-2, with D hard to call. There are 14 residues in the CDR3. The ends were cut back, 7 bases at V and 4 bases at J, with 16 bases in the middle. CDR1 is LNHDA, CDR2 SQIVND, per germline (reference sequence). The CDR3 nucleotides are TGTGCCAGTACCGAACGGTTGGTACCCTATGGCTACACCTTC. Translating it yields CASTERLVPYGYTF.

V gene TRBV5-1 combines with J gene TRBJ1-3; D not certain. The CDR3 contains 13 residues. The V and J ends lost 4 bases and 2 bases respectively, with 7 bases between them. CDR1 is SGHRS, CDR2 YFSETQ, per germline. The CDR3 DNA follows: TGCGCCAGCAGCCCAGGCACTGGAAACACCATATATTTT. It translates to CASSPGTGNTIYF.

The J gene is TRBJ1-1, the V gene TRBV6-5; D gene uncertain. Trimming left V 2 bases short and J 5 bases short, with 12 bases between. The CDR3 extends over 14 amino acids. Germline assignment: CDR1 MNHEY and CDR2 SVGAGI. CDR3 protein: CASSYGKGRTEAFF. For the CDR3, the DNA is TGTGCCAGCAGTTACGGGAAGGGTAGGACTGAAGCTTTCTTT.

The chain has TRBV20-1 and TRBJ2-7; unclear D gene. The CDR3 consists of 15 residues. V lost 3 bases, J lost 2 bases, and 17 bases lay in between. In germline, CDR1 is DFQATT, CDR2 SNEGSKA (reference sequence). CDR3 DNA sequence: TGCAGTGCTAGTAGGGATTTATTACGTACCTACGAGCAGTACTTC. Its translation: CSASRDLLRTYEQYF.

This clone was observed once. The V and J genes are TRBV7-9 and TRBJ2-3; 11 nucleotides match TRBD2. The CDR3 totals 17 residues. CDR1 SEHNR and CDR2 FQNEAQ come from the germline V gene (reference sequence). The trim removed 6 bases at V and 0 bases at J, leaving 8 bases unmatched. The chain's CDR3 is CASSPTSGDLSTDTQYF. In DNA, the CDR3 is TGTGCCAGCAGTCCGACTAGCGGGGATCTAAGCACAGATACGCAGTATTTT. The full variable domain, in which reference TRBV7-9 and TRBJ2-3 provide the parts outside the CDR3, is DTGVSQNPRHKITKRGQNVTFRCDPISEHNRLYWYRQTLGQGPEFLTYFQNEAQLEKSRLLSDRFSAERPKGSFSTLEIQRTEQGDSAMYLCASSPTSGDLSTDTQYFGPGTRLTVL.

The V call is TRBV7-3, the J call TRBJ2-1; TRBD2 matches at 14 bases. CDR3 length: 14 amino acids. Germline-derived CDR1 and CDR2 are SGHTA and FQGTGA. The trim removed 4 bases at V and 9 bases at J, leaving 2 bases unmatched. CDR3 sequence: CASSSGLAGAEQFF. In nucleotides, the CDR3 is TGTGCCAGCAGCTCGGGACTAGCGGGGGCTGAGCAGTTCTTC.

The chain uses TRBV28 and TRBJ2-7, with D possibly matching TRBD1 (6 bases). The germline V gene has CDR1 MDHEN and CDR2 SYDVKM. This CDR3 is 16 amino acids long. V gave up 6 bases and J gave up 0 bases, with 18 bases separating them. CDR3 loop: CASSPLGGLLSYEQYF. Written as DNA, the CDR3 is TGTGCCAGCAGCCCTTTAGGGGGTCTTCTCTCCTACGAGCAGTACTTC. Based on the CDR3 plus reference TRBV28 and TRBJ2-7, the full variable domain is DVKVTQSSRYLVKRTGEKVFLECVQDMDHENMFWYRQDPGLGLRLIYFSYDVKMKEKGDIPEGYSVSREKKERFSLILESASTNQTSMYLCASSPLGGLLSYEQYFGPGTRLTVT.

This clone was detected a few times. This chain links TRBV7-3 with TRBJ2-3; TRBD2 aligns across 13 bases. The CDR3 loop spans 19 amino acids. V dropped 0 bases and J dropped 1; count of bases not matched to a gene: 7. CDR1 and CDR2 (germline): SGHTA, FQGTGA. The CDR3 DNA sequence: TGTGCCAGCAGCTTAACCCGGACTAGCGGGGGTTTAGGCACAGATACGCAGTATTTT. Amino acid sequence: CASSLTRTSGGLGTDTQYF.

This rearrangement joins TRBV19 to TRBJ1-5, with TRBD1 matching over 9 bases. The CDR3 extends over 15 amino acids. Looked up from germline, CDR1 is LNHDA and CDR2 is SQIVND (reference sequence). With V trimmed by 10 bases and J by 6 bases, 13 bases remained unmatched. The CDR3: CATTQTGGSLQPQHF. DNA of the CDR3: TGTGCCACCACGCAGACAGGGGGTAGTCTTCAGCCCCAGCATTTT.

As concerns this clone: Additional DNA sequences in this sample encode the identical CDR3. This CDR3 is CSVRLAGGPQETQYF. In nucleotides, the CDR3 is TGCAGCGTTCGTCTAGCGGGGGGGCCCCAAGAGACCCAGTACTTC. This chain connects TRBV29-1 to TRBJ2-5, with TRBD2 identical over 12 bases. This CDR3 is built from 15 residues. Per germline, CDR1 SQVTM and CDR2 ANQGSEA. With 5 bases clipped from V and 1 base from J, the junction kept 5 bases outside the gene matches.

The chain uses TRBV11-2 and TRBJ1-5; D gene unclear. Germline V CDR1 and CDR2: SGHAT, FQNNGV. This CDR3 contains 16 residues. Trimming took off 1 base at V and 2 bases at J, with 12 bases between the two ends. The CDR3 DNA reads as TGTGCCAGCAGCTTAGCTCTCGGAGAAGGCAATCAGCCCCAGCATTTT. Translated, it gives CASSLALGEGNQPQHF.

The V call is TRBV20-1, the J call TRBJ1-2; no firm D call. Trimming pared 6 bases from V and 1 base from J, leaving 6 bases between. Germline V gene sequence: CDR1 DFQATT, CDR2 SNEGSKA (reference sequence). The length of the CDR3 is 11 residues. CDR3 residues: CSAMINYGYTF. CDR3 DNA sequence: TGCAGTGCGATGATTAACTATGGCTACACCTTC.

The chain is built from TRBV6-4 and TRBJ2-1; D call uncertain. With 4 bases removed from V and 5 bases from J, the gap between germline ends came to 12 bases. This CDR3 spans 14 amino acids. Germline loops: CDR1 MRHNA, CDR2 SNTAGT. The CDR3 DNA reads as TGTGCCAGCAGTGTGGATGGGCCTGACAATGAGCAGTTCTTC. Amino acid sequence: CASSVDGPDNEQFF.

The rearrangement links TRBV28 to TRBJ1-1; 10 nucleotides match TRBD1. CDR1 MDHEN and CDR2 SYDVKM come from the germline V gene. The CDR3 totals 13 residues. V trimming: 6 bases; J trimming: 8 bases; junction bases outside the gene matches: 6. CDR3 in amino acids: CASSHDRGLEAFF. The CDR3 DNA sequence: TGTGCCAGCAGCCACGACAGGGGGCTGGAAGCTTTCTTT.

The rearrangement joins TRBV9 to TRBJ1-2, with D perhaps matching TRBD1 (5 bases). Trimming removed 0 bases from V and 0 bases from J, with 9 bases in between. CDR1 SGDLS and CDR2 YYNGEE come from the germline V gene. This CDR3 contains 15 residues. The CDR3 sequence: CASSVDGGTNYGYTF. The CDR3 bases are TGTGCCAGCAGCGTAGATGGGGGAACTAACTATGGCTACACCTTC.

This chain connects TRBV4-1 to TRBJ2-7, with 10 bases fitting TRBD2. In germline, CDR1 is MGHRA, CDR2 YSYEKL. The trim removed 8 bases at V and 0 bases at J, leaving 1 base unmatched. The CDR3 contains 13 residues. The CDR3: CASGLADSYEQYF. CDR3 nucleotides: TGCGCCAGCGGACTAGCGGACTCCTACGAGCAGTACTTC.

This clone was counted once. The CDR3 loop reads CASRGRGSNQPQHF. CDR3 DNA sequence: TGTGCCAGCAGGGGTCGGGGGAGCAATCAGCCCCAGCATTTT. This chain uses TRBV28 with TRBJ1-5; maybe TRBD1 (5 bases). The germline gives CDR1 MDHEN, CDR2 SYDVKM. This CDR3 contains 14 residues. V was clipped by 6 bases and J by 1 base, with 10 bases between them.

The chain joins TRBV7-2 to TRBJ1-2; D uncertain. Germline CDR1 is SGHTA and CDR2 is FQGNSA. The CDR3 covers 14 residues. The V end was cut by 0 bases, the J end by 0 bases, with 5 bases between. CDR3 nucleotides: TGTGCCAGCAGCTTAGCCCAGGCTAACTATGGCTACACCTTC. Translation: CASSLAQANYGYTF.

This clone was counted once. V and J are TRBV28 and TRBJ1-5; 9 bases fit TRBD1. The CDR3 totals 14 residues. CDR1 is MDHEN, CDR2 SYDVKM, per germline. Trimming removed 7 bases from V and 7 bases from J; junction bases left unmatched: 8. DNA for the CDR3: TGTGCCAGCATGATACAGGGGGCCGAGCAGCCCCAGCATTTT. Its translation is CASMIQGAEQPQHF.

This CDR3 is CSASFPGRNNEQFF. The DNA of the CDR3 is TGCAGTGCTAGTTTCCCGGGCCGTAACAATGAGCAGTTCTTC. The V gene is TRBV20-1, the J gene TRBJ2-1, with unresolved D. The V gene's germline CDR1 is DFQATT and CDR2 SNEGSKA (reference sequence). Deletions cut 3 bases from V and 5 bases from J, with 14 bases between. The CDR3 consists of 14 residues.

The rearrangement uses TRBV29-1 and TRBJ2-7; D is uncertain. This CDR3 contains 16 residues. Between the trimmed V and J ends, which lost 7 bases and 3 bases, there was a span of 25 bases. The germline CDR1 and CDR2 sequences are SQVTM and ANQGSEA. This chain's CDR3 is CSASERQGVHIYEQYF. CDR3 in DNA: TGCAGCGCGAGTGAGAGACAAGGCGTCCACATCTACGAGCAGTACTTC.

This clone was found once. The chain employs TRBV19 and TRBJ1-1; D is possibly TRBD1 (6 bases). V shed 7 bases and J shed 10 bases, with 22 bases lying between them. The CDR3 is 14 amino acids. CDR1 and CDR2 from the germline V gene are LNHDA and SQIVND (reference sequence). The CDR3: CASTPGGGAGGAFF. Written as DNA, the CDR3 is TGTGCCAGTACCCCAGGAGGGGGGGCAGGTGGAGCTTTCTTT.

This chain connects TRBV7-6 to TRBJ1-5; D uncertain. CDR3 length: 15 amino acids. The V end lost 1 base, the J end lost 3 bases, and 10 bases lay between the germline ends. In germline, CDR1 is SGHVS, CDR2 FNYEAQ. CDR3 sequence (DNA): TGTGCCAGCAGCTTAGAGGTCGGGTTCAATCAGCCCCAGCATTTT. This translates into CASSLEVGFNQPQHF.

V and J are TRBV28 and TRBJ2-7, with 9 positions matching TRBD2. The V gene end was trimmed by 3 bases and the J gene end by 5 bases; junction bases not matched to a gene: 5. From germline, CDR1 is MDHEN and CDR2 SYDVKM. This CDR3 contains 14 residues. The CDR3 here is CASSFPAGGNEQYF. The DNA of the CDR3 is TGTGCCAGCAGTTTCCCAGCGGGGGGCAACGAGCAGTACTTC.

V usage is TRBV19 and J usage is TRBJ1-1; no firm D call. Trimming cost V 2 bases and J 1 base, with 11 bases left between them. This CDR3 region has 15 residues. Germline V gene sequence: CDR1 LNHDA, CDR2 SQIVND (reference sequence). CDR3 sequence reads: CASSIREGRNTEAFF. The DNA of the CDR3 is TGTGCCAGTAGTATACGGGAGGGTCGGAACACTGAAGCTTTCTTT.

The rearrangement joins TRBV19 to TRBJ2-6, with TRBD1 identical over 10 bases. CDR3 size: 17 residues. The germline gives CDR1 LNHDA, CDR2 SQIVND (reference sequence). V lost 6 bases to trimming and J lost 4 bases; unmatched junction nucleotides: 9. The DNA for the CDR3 is TGTGCCAGTAGCCCCTCGACAGGGGGCCGGGGGGCCAACGTCCTGACTTTC. Amino acids: CASSPSTGGRGANVLTF.